The rows below give T cell receptor beta chains drawn from one sample of a study of OX40 agonist ivuxolimab in advanced cancers. Profiling relied on immunoSEQ multiplex PCR, and the TCRdb table lists in-frame clones only, not all of them. This table holds about 15,000 clones, approximately 80% found once. The material was CD4+ or CD8+ T cells sorted from blood, obtained in a trial of the OX40 agonist ivuxolimab. The source of these receptors is an adult with an advanced solid tumor such as melanoma, head and neck, liver or kidney cancer. The conserved cysteine and the conserved F or W are not part of the CDR3 here. Each record gives: V gene, clone size, CDR3 protein. Clone size, where shown, is once, few, many, or a class for clones that have expanded.

TRBV7-6 | medium-sized | ASSFSGSFTGELF
TRBV5-4 | few | ASSQDGGRVYEQY
TRBV2 | NA | ASSDTSGTDEQF
TRBV4-3 | NA | ASSPGTSGFYEQY
TRBV4-3 | NA | ASSQGGLNRVREKLF
TRBV11-1 | NA | ASSLVGDLYEQY
TRBV11-2 | NA | ASQREDNYNEQF
TRBV4-1 | medium-sized | ASSQVGRGGTEAF
TRBV13 | NA | ASREGLAGADTQY
TRBV11-2 | NA | ASSLVSGRVNEQF
TRBV27 | few | ASSFLRTYNEQF
TRBV6-6 | NA | ASSYPTTLVTYEQY
TRBV5-1 | NA | ASSFGGGETQY
TRBV9 | NA | ASSVAAGLQETQY
TRBV27 | NA | ASSHPSLNEQY
TRBV27 | once | ASSMFWTDTQY
TRBV7-6 | NA | ASSAAPGGEQY
TRBV9 | NA | ASSVGLAGAHEQY
TRBV27 | once | ASSTLAGGLYEQY
TRBV4-1 | NA | ASSLSRGNPPETQY
TRBV29-1 | NA | SVEAGYEQY
TRBV12-1 | NA | ASSFPLRVFSLREGYT
TRBV19 | once | ASRGPRGDEQF
TRBV21-1 | NA | ASSGDSAASSGANVLT
TRBV6-5 | NA | ASSSPMTGDYNEQF
TRBV30 | NA | AWSVRSGELF
TRBV7-2 | NA | ASSLADTQY
TRBV27 | NA | ASVKRGSYEQY
TRBV5-1 | NA | ASSLSTGYSNYGYT
TRBV2 | NA | ASGGAATELSEAF
TRBV4-3 | NA | ASSQGRAGFYNEQF
TRBV27 | NA | ASSAGLGVYEQY
TRBV25-1 | NA | ASGNTYEQY
TRBV6-6 | NA | ASSQGTQETQY
TRBV27 | NA | ASSPLATDEQF
TRBV6-5 | NA | ASSYPGQGQDEQF
TRBV4-1 | NA | ASSLGGGNQPQH
TRBV27 | NA | ASLGWDEKLF
TRBV11-1 | NA | ASSRKGNTGELF
TRBV9 | NA | ASSAGTGKADTGELF
TRBV27 | NA | ASRRSGRKNEQY
TRBV7-9 | once | ASSLQGGTEAF
TRBV19 | NA | ASSIARDYEQY
TRBV19 | NA | ASSIDRGWTDTQY
TRBV11-2 | NA | ASSTGTSGSQY
TRBV9 | NA | ASSVGETGAMSWDGYT
TRBV7-6 | NA | ASRTLAGASYEQY
TRBV9 | NA | ASSAEGGSNEQF
TRBV9 | NA | ASTLRGATYEQY
TRBV19 | NA | ASSIKGRADNEQF
TRBV28 | NA | ASSFFTSGSTDTQY
TRBV7-2 | few | ASSWEHHSYEQY
TRBV21-1 | NA | ASSKRSGRAPEQY
TRBV2 | NA | ASSEGMNTEAF
TRBV9 | NA | ASSGRDSSYEQY